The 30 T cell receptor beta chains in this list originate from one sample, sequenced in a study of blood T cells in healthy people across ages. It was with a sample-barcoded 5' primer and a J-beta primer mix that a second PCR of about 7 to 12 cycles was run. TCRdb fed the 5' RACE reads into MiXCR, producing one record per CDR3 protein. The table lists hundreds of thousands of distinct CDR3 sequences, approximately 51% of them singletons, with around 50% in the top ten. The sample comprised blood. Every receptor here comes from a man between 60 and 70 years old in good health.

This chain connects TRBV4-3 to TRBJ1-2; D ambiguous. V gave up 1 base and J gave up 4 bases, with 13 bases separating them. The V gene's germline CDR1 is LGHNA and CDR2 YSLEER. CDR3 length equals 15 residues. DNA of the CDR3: TGCGCCAGCAGCCAAGGTGCAGTACAGTCCTATGGCTACACCTTC. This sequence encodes CASSQGAVQSYGYTF.

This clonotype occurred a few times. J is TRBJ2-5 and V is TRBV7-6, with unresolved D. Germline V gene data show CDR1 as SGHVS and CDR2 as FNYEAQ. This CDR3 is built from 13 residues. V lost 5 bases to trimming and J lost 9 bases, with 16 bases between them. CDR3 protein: CASSPEPDTAQYF. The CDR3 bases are TGTGCCAGCAGCCCAGAGCCCGATACGGCCCAGTACTTC.

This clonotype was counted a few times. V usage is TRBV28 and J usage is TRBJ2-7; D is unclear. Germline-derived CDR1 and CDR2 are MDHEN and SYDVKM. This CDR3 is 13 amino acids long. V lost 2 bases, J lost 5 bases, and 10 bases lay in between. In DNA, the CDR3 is TGTGCCAGCAGTTTAGGTGGTCGCGACGAGCAGTACTTC. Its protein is CASSLGGRDEQYF. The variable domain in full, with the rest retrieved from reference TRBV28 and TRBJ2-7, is DVKVTQSSRYLVKRTGEKVFLECVQDMDHENMFWYRQDPGLGLRLIYFSYDVKMKEKGDIPEGYSVSREKKERFSLILESASTNQTSMYLCASSLGGRDEQYFGPGTRLTVT.

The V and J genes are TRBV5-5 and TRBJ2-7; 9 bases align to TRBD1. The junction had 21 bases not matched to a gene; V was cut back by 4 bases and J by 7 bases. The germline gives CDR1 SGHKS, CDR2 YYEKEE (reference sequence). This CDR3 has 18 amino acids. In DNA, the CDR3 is TGTGCCAGCAGCCTAAGACACCGGGACAGGGTGGCCTACAATGAGCAGTACTTC. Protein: CASSLRHRDRVAYNEQYF. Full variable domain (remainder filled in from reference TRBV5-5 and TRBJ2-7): DAGVTQSPTHLIKTRGQQVTLRCSPISGHKSVSWYQQVLGQGPQFIFQYYEKEERGRGNFPDRFSARQFPNYSSELNVNALLLGDSALYLCASSLRHRDRVAYNEQYFGPGTRLTVT.

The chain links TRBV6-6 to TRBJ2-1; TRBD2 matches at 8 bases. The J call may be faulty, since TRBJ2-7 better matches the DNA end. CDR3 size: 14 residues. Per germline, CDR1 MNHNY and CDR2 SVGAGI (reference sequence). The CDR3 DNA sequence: TGTGCCAGTACGAGCGGGAGCTCCTACAATGAGCAGTACTTC. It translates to CASTSGSSYNEQYF.

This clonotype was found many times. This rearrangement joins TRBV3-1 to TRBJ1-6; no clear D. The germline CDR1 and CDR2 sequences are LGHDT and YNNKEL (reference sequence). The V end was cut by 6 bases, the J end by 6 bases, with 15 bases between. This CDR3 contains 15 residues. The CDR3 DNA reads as TGTGCCAGCAGTCCGACCAGTCCTGGTAATTCACCCCTCCACTTT. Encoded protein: CASSPTSPGNSPLHF. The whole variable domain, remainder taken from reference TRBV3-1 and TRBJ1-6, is DTAVSQTPKYLVTQMGNDKSIKCEQNLGHDTMYWYKQDSKKFLKIMFSYNNKELIINETVPNRFSPKSPDKAHLNLHINSLELGDSAVYFCASSPTSPGNSPLHFGNGTRLTVT.

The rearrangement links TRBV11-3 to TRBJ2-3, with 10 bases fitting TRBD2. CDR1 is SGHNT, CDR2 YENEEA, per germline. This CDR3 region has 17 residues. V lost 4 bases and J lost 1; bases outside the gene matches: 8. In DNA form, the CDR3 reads TGTGCCAGCAGCTCGCACCGGACTAGCGGAGGCACAGATACGCAGTATTTT. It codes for CASSSHRTSGGTDTQYF.

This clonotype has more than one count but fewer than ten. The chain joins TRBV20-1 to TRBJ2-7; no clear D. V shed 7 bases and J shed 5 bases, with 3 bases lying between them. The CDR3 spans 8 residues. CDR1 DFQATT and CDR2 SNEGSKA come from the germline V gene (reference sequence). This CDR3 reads CSVNEQYF. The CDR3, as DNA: TGCAGTGTAAACGAGCAGTACTTC.

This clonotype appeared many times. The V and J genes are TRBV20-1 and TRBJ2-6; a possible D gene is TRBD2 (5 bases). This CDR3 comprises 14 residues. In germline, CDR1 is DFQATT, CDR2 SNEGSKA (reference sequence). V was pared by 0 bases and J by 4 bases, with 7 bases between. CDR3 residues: CSARDTGGANVLTF. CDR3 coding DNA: TGCAGTGCTAGAGATACGGGAGGGGCCAACGTCCTGACTTTC.

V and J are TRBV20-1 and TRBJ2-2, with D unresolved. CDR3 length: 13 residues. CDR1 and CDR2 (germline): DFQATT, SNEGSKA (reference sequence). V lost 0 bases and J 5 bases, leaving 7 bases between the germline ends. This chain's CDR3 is CSARERPTGELFF. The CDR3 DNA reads TGCAGTGCTAGAGAGAGACCAACCGGGGAGCTGTTTTTT.

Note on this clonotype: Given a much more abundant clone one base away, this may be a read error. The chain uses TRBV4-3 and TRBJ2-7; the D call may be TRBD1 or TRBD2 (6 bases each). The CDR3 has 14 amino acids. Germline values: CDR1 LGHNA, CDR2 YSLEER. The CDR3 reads CASGQGGSSYEQYF. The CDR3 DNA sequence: TGCGCCAGCGGCCAAGGGGGGAGCTCCTACGAGCAGTACTTC.

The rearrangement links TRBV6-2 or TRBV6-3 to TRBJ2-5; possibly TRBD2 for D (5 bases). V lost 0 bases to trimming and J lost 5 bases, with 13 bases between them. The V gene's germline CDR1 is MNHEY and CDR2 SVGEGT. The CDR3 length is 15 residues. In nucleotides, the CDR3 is TGTGCCAGCAGTTACTCGTCCCGGGGAAGCGAGACCCAGTACTTC. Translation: CASSYSSRGSETQYF.

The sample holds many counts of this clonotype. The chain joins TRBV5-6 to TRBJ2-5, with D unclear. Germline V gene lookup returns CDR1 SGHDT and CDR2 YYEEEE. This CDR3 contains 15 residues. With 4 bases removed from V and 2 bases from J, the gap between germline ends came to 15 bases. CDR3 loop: CASSLLGPKQETQYF. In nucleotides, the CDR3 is TGTGCCAGCAGCCTGCTAGGACCGAAGCAAGAGACCCAGTACTTC.

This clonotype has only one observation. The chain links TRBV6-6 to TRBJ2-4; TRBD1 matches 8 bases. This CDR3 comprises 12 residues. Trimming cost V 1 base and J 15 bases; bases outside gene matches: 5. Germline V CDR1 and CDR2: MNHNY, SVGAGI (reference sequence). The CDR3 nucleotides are TGTGCCAGCAGTTACTTTCAGGGGGCTCCGTACTTC. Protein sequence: CASSYFQGAPYF.

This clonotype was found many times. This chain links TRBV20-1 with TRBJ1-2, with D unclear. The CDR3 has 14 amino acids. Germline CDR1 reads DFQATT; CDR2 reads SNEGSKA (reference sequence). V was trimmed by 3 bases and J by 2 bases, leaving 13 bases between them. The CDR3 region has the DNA TGCAGTGCTAGTACCTTTAAGGGAAACTATGGCTACACCTTC. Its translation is CSASTFKGNYGYTF.

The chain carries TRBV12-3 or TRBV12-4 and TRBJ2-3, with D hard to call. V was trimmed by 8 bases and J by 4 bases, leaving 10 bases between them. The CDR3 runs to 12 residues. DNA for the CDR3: TGTGCCAGCGGACGGGTGGCAGATACGCAGTATTTT. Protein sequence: CASGRVADTQYF.

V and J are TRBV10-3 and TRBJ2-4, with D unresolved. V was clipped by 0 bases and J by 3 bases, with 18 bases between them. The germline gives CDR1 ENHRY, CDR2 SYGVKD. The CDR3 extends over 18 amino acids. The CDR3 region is CAISESGAASLGKNIQYF. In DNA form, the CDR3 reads TGTGCCATCAGTGAGTCGGGTGCAGCCAGCCTGGGCAAAAACATTCAGTACTTC.

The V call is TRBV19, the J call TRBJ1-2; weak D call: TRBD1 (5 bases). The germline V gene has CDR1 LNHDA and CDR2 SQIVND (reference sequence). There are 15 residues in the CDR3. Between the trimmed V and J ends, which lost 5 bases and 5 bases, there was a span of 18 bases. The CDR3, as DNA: TGTGCCAGTAGTCCGGGGACGCTACTGTCTTATGGCTACACCTTC. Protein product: CASSPGTLLSYGYTF.

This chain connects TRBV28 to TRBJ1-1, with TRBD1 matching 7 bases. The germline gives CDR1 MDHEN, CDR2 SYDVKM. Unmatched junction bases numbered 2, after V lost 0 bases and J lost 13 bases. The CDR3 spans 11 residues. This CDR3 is CASSLWQGVFF. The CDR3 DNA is TGTGCCAGCAGTTTATGGCAGGGGGTTTTCTTT.

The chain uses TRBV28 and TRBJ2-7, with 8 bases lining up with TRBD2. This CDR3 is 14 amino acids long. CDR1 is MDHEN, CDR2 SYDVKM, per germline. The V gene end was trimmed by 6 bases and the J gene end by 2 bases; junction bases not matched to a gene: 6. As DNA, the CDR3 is TGTGCCAGCAGGGCAGGGACTAGGGCCTACGAGCAGTACTTC. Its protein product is CASRAGTRAYEQYF.

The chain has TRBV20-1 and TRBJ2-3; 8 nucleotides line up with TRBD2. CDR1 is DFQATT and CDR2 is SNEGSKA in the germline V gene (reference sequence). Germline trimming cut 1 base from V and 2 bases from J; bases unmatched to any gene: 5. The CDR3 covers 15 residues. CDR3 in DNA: TGCAGTGCTAGAGTTGTCGGGAGGGACACAGATACGCAGTATTTT. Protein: CSARVVGRDTDTQYF.

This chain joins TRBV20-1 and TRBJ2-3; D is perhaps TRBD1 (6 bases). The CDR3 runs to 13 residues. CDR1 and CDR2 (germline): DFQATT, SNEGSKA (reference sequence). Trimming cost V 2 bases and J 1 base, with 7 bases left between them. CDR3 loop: CSARNRGTDTQYF. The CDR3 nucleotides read TGCAGTGCTAGAAACAGGGGCACAGATACGCAGTATTTT.

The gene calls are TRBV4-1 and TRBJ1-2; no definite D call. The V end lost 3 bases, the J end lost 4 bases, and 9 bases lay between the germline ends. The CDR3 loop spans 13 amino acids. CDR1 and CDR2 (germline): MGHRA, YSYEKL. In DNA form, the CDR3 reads TGCGCCAGCAGCCATTCGACGGTCTATGGCTACACCTTC. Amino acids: CASSHSTVYGYTF.

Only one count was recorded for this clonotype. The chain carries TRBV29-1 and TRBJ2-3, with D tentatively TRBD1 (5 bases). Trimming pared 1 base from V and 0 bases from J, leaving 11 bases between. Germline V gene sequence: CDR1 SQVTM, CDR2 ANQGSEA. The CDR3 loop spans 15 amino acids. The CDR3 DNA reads TGCAGCGTTGAAGGGATAGGGGTTAGCACAGATACGCAGTATTTT. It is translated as CSVEGIGVSTDTQYF.

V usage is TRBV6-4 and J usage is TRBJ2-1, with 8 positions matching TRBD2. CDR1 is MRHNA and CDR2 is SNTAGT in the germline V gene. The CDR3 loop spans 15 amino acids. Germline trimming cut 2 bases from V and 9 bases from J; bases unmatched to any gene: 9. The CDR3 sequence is CASSDPREGGVEQFF. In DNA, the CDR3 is TGTGCCAGCAGTGACCCCCGGGAGGGCGGGGTTGAGCAGTTCTTC.

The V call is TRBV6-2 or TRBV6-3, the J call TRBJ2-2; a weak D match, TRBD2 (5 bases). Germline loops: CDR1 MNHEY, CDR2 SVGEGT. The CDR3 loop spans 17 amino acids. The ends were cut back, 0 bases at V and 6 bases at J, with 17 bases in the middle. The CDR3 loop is CASSYSYGLLIAGELFF. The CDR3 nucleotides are TGTGCCAGCAGTTACTCGTACGGACTCTTAATAGCCGGGGAGCTGTTTTTT.

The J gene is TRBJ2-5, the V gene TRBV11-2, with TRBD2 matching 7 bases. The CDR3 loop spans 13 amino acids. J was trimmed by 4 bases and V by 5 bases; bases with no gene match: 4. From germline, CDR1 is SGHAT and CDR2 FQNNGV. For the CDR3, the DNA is TGTGCCAGCAGCCATGGACTAGTAGAGACCCAGTACTTC. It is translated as CASSHGLVETQYF. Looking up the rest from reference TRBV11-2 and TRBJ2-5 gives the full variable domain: EAGVAQSPRYKIIEKRQSVAFWCNPISGHATLYWYQQILGQGPKLLIQFQNNGVVDDSQLPKDRFSAERLKGVDSTLKIQPAKLEDSAVYLCASSHGLVETQYFGPGTRLLVL.

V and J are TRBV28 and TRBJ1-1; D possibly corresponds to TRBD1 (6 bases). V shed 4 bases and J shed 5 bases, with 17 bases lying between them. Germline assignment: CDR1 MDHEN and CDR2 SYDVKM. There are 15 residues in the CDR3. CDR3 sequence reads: CASSSSGTPGTEAFF. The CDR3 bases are TGTGCCAGCAGTTCCTCCGGGACACCAGGGACTGAAGCTTTCTTT.

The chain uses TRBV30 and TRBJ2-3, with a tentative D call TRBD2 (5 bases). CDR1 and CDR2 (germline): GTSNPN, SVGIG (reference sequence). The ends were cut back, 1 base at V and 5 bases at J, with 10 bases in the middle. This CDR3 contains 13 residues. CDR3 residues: CAWSGRVGDTQYF. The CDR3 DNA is TGTGCCTGGAGTGGGCGGGTGGGAGATACGCAGTATTTT.

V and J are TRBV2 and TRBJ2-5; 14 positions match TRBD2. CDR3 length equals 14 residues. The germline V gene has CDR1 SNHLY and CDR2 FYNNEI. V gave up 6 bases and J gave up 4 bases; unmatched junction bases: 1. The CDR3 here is CASRTSGGAETQYF. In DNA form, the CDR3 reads TGTGCCAGCAGGACTAGCGGGGGGGCAGAGACCCAGTACTTC.